Included here is one T cell receptor beta chain sequence, with context. What it binds is unknown. This entry is derived from a study of shared clonotypes between healthy human individuals. Study processing details: In the immunoSEQ data, sequences were junction-only and lacked quality scores, so filtering differed. The table came from immunoSEQ multiplex PCR; TCRdb's copy has only in-frame clones and leaves some out. That table furnishes V, J and clone size, whereas the DNA furnished D and trimming. The data contain about 1.1 million clones, 78% of them seen just once; the ten biggest clones take up approximately 0.52%. This CDR3 contains 14 residues. V lost 5 bases and J lost 3, with 13 bases in between. The germline V gene has CDR1 MNHNY and CDR2 SVGAGI (reference sequence). Findings and limits, study-wide: When compared with the clonotypes that were shared by all four sorted-subset donors, the non-shared clonotypes turned out to have lower generation probabilities.

CD4+ cell separation produced CD45RA+ naive and CD45RA-negative memory subsets. This TCR was sampled from a man in his late teens or twenties in good health. Some clones in this sample may be carry-over from other donors' samples. This chain joins TRBV6-6 and TRBJ1-2, with D maybe TRBD1 (5 bases). Sequencing was performed on memory CD4+ T cells from PBMCs. The subset was: CD45RA-negative fraction. In DNA, the CDR3 is TGTGCCAGCAGTCCCCGGGGGGGATACTATGGCTACACCTTC. Translation: CASSPRGGYYGYTF.